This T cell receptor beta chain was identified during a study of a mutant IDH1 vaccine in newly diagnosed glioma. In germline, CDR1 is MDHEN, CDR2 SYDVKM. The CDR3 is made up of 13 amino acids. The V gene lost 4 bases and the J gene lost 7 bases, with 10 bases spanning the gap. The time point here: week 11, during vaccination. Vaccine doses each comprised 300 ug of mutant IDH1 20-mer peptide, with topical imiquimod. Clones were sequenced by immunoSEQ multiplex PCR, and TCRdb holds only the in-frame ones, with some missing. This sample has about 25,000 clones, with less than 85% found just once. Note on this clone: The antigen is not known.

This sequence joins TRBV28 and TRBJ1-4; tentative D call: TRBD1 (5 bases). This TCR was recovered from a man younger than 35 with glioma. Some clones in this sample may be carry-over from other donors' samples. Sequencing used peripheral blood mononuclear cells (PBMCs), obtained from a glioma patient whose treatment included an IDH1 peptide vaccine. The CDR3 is CASSWGTGEKLFF. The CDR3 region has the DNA TGTGCCAGCAGTTGGGGGACGGGTGAAAAACTGTTTTTT.